This TCR beta chain derives from a study of vaccination effects on CD4 cells after COVID-19 (dated by TCRdb to between 2022 and 2023). As for the study more broadly: Across the study, the median time from the second dose to post-vaccine sampling was 72 days (range 14 to 241). A total of 10 COVID-19 convalescent patients and a few SARS-CoV-2-naive healthy vaccine recipients were included in the full study. In the study, cultures from other donors were sequenced using the Oncomine TCR Beta short-read assay on an Illumina iSeq 100. In both COVID-19 convalescent patients and infection-naive vaccine recipients, the study compared SARS-CoV-2 spike-specific CD4+ TCR repertoires from before mRNA vaccination with those from after it. Paper-wide results and their limitations: Both infection-induced and vaccine-induced clones contracted markedly at late post-vaccination timepoints, which is consistent with waning T cell responses. Among healthy vaccine recipients, nearly all vaccine-induced clones were SARS-CoV-2 mono-reactive, and only 1 of 255 was cross-reactive with common cold coronaviruses. The study was limited by a small number of convalescent patients, and early post-infection timepoints were lacking.

As to this clone: Its antigen target is currently unknown. No quality values exist for individual bases; no much larger clone is one base distant.

V is pared back by 0 bases and J by 2 bases, with 10 bases lying between the germline termini. Spanning cysteine to phenylalanine, the CDR3 consists of 15 amino acids. CDR3 DNA is the only sequence kept; it has 45 bases, read in frame from the first base. Reading the germline V gene gives CDR1 LGHNA and CDR2 YSLEER. Libraries were built with the immunoSEQ multiplex PCR assay. DNA from the cultured and isolated CD4+ T cells underwent TCR beta CDR3 sequencing. Under the source paper's analysis protocol: Non-productive TCR sequences were removed, reads were trimmed to the CDR3 region, and CDR3s of at least 7 amino acids were retained. The MANAFEST web app was used to identify antigen-specific clonotypes by comparing expansion in peptide wells with expansion in reference cultures. To be called positive, a clone needed expansion at FDR<0.05 compared with the reference and with all other wells, an odds ratio greater than 5, and a frequency greater than 0.1% in two replicate wells. Clonotypes significantly expanded in SARS-CoV-2 spike wells and in at least one common cold coronavirus spike condition were defined as cross-reactive. Using the stringdist R package, CDR3 similarity was measured by Levenshtein distance, and unrooted trees were constructed with ape in R 3.6.1. TCRdb re-hosts the immuneACCESS table, in-frame sequences only. Its copies lack some clones; in the studies checked, an unresolved V gene accounts for under half of them, and the cause for the rest is not known. D and trimming were read from the DNA, whereas the V and J calls and clone size are those reported in that table. Across this sample there are tens of thousands of clones, with 73% seen only once. Jointly, the top ten make up 1% to 1.5% of the sample.

In the ViraFEST assay, PBMC were stimulated with viral peptide pools, and TCR sequencing was then used to find antigen-specific CD4+ T cell clonotypes based on their expansion. After less than 13 days of culture, CD4+ T cells were isolated with the EasySep CD4+ T cell isolation kit. Each participant received two doses of an mRNA SARS-CoV-2 vaccine, either BNT162b2 or mRNA-1273. Negative nucleocapsid antibody results before and after vaccination confirmed that the healthy vaccine recipients had no prior SARS-CoV-2 infection. A few million PBMC per well were cultured with approximately 10 ug/ml peptides in IMDM containing around 4.6% human AB serum, approximately 9.9 IU/ml IL-2 and gentamicin. Half of the culture medium was replaced with fresh IL-2-containing medium on days 3 and 7. Unless noted otherwise, every peptide stimulation condition was cultured in triplicate wells. PBMC were separated from whole blood using Ficoll-Paque Plus gradient centrifugation and were then either cryopreserved at -140C or used fresh. The overlapping peptide pools covered the spike proteins of SARS-CoV-2 as well as those of the common cold coronaviruses HCoV-NL63, HCoV-OC43 and HCoV-229E. The QIAamp micro DNA kit was used to extract genomic DNA from the cultured CD4+ T cells.

The receptor chain draws on TRBV4-3 and TRBJ2-5, with the D gene not clear enough to name. Sequences were derived from CD4+ T cells from PBMCs cultured with HCoV-229E spike peptides, sampled after COVID-19 vaccination. Per the publication, the cell subset or site label means: HCoV-229E spike overlapping peptide pool stimulation. The clonotype was recovered from a human donor who received a COVID-19 vaccine. The CDR3 loop reads CASSQDYTQQETQYF. The DNA sequence is as follows: TGCGCCAGCAGCCAAGATTACACACAGCAAGAGACCCAGTACTTC.